This is a list of T cell receptor beta chains from one sample in a study of blood T cell repertoires in COVID-19. TCRdb's copy holds only in-frame clones and misses some; the assay was immunoSEQ multiplex PCR. Among about 300,000 clones listed, approximately 90% were seen once. Sequencing was done on a sample of peripheral blood. These TCRs come from a woman in her twenties or thirties with COVID-19, enrolled during active disease. CDR3s include the opening cysteine and the closing phenylalanine or tryptophan. D genes are given only for firm matches. Expanded clones get a size class; other rows say once, few or many, or leave the size out.

D,J,size,V,CDR3,DNA
NA,TRBJ1-2,NA,TRBV19,CASSPRANYGYTF,TGTGCCAGTAGCCCCCGAGCTAACTATGGCTACACCTTC
NA,TRBJ2-4,NA,TRBV5-1,CASSFGGRENIQYF,TGCGCCAGCAGCTTCGGTGGCAGGGAAAACATTCAGTACTTC
NA,TRBJ1-6,NA,TRBV6-5,CASSRGGSPLHF,TGTGCCAGCAGTCGAGGGGGTTCACCCCTCCACTTT
TRBD2,TRBJ2-1,NA,TRBV9,CASSPGTSGMNEQFF,TGTGCCAGCAGCCCTGGGACTAGCGGGATGAATGAGCAGTTCTTC
NA,TRBJ1-1,NA,TRBV18,CASSLTGNTEAFF,TGTGCCAGCTCACTCACAGGGAACACTGAAGCTTTCTTT
TRBD1,TRBJ1-5,NA,TRBV25-1,CASSETGTGGNQPQHF,TGTGCCAGCAGTGAGACAGGGACAGGCGGCAATCAGCCCCAGCATTTT
TRBD2,TRBJ2-3,NA,TRBV27,CASRGLGKDTQYF,TGTGCCAGCCGGGGACTAGGGAAAGATACGCAGTATTTT
NA,TRBJ1-1,NA,TRBV2,CASTGRGEAFF,TGTGCCAGTACAGGGAGAGGTGAAGCTTTCTTT
NA,TRBJ2-2,NA,TRBV5-4,CASLSRAGELFF,TGTGCCAGCTTGAGTCGCGCCGGGGAGCTGTTTTTT
TRBD2,TRBJ2-1,NA,TRBV5-1,CASSRGLAGGRWFF,TGCGCCAGCAGTCGGGGACTAGCGGGAGGGCGGTGGTTCTTC
NA,TRBJ2-1,NA,TRBV5-1,CASSERDLTYTFYNEQFF,TGCGCCAGCAGCGAGCGCGATCTGACCTACACCTTCTACAATGAGCAGTTCTTC
TRBD1,TRBJ1-1,NA,TRBV14,CASSQVGTVNTEAFF,TGTGCCAGCAGCCAGGTTGGGACAGTCAACACTGAAGCTTTCTTT
NA,TRBJ2-7,NA,TRBV5-1,CASSPGPSSYEQYF,TGCGCCAGCAGCCCGGGTCCTAGCTCCTACGAGCAGTACTTC
NA,TRBJ1-5,NA,TRBV19,CASSIDLLGDFASNQPQHF,TGTGCCAGTAGTATAGATCTATTAGGGGATTTCGCTAGCAATCAGCCCCAGCATTTT
TRBD2,TRBJ2-7,NA,TRBV10-3,CASRLAGVQDEQYF,TGTGCCTCAAGACTAGCGGGAGTGCAGGACGAGCAGTACTTC
NA,TRBJ1-1,NA,TRBV24-1,CATRATQNTEAFF,TGTGCCACCAGGGCCACCCAGAACACTGAAGCTTTCTTT
TRBD1,TRBJ2-2,once,TRBV5-6,CASSGQGTGELFF,TGTGCCAGCAGCGGACAGGGCACCGGGGAGCTGTTTTTT